The present entry profiles one TCR beta chain with its context. Its antigen is still unknown. The sample is drawn from a study of T cells in Graves' hyperthyroidism and ophthalmopathy. Germline V gene lookup returns CDR1 SEHNR and CDR2 FQNEAQ (reference sequence). The V gene end was trimmed by 5 bases and the J gene end by 5 bases; junction bases not matched to a gene: 13. The CDR3 runs 16 residues. RNA transcripts yielded amplified TCR beta CDR3 regions. HTBI primers drove first-round RT-PCR of the TCR CDR3. TCRdb reanalysed the multiplex PCR reads using MiXCR and keeps one entry per CDR3 protein. The data contain approximately 500,000 distinct CDR3 sequences, about 45% of them singletons. For Graves' hyperthyroidism to be stable, ophthalmopathy could not progress within 18 months. Exclusions: uncontrolled infection, other autoimmune disease, pregnancy, lactation. Diagnosing involved the use of clinical symptoms, serum thyroxine and TRAb, thyroid ultrasound and orbital computed tomography.

Study-wide points: A median around 6.4 months before onset, the model predicted ophthalmopathy.

Input material: peripheral blood or thyroid tissue (not recorded which). The rearrangement joins TRBV7-9 to TRBJ1-1, with TRBD1 identical over 8 bases. This TCR came from a woman between 18 and 29 years old with Graves' hyperthyroidism. CDR3 sequence reads: CASSASTGVYGTEAFF. The CDR3 nucleotides are TGTGCCAGCAGCGCGTCGACAGGGGTTTACGGGACTGAAGCTTTCTTT.